These 8 T cell receptor beta chains share one sample of origin, sequenced in a study of blood T cell repertoires in COVID-19. Assay: immunoSEQ multiplex PCR; the TCRdb copy retains only in-frame clones and omits some. Of a few hundred thousand clones in the sample, roughly 81% were seen once. Sequenced: PBMCs or T cells enriched from blood (not recorded which). The receptors stem from a woman between 45 and 65 years old who had been exposed to COVID-19.

This sequence joins TRBV7-9 and TRBJ2-3; a possible D gene is TRBD2 (6 bases). Germline V CDR1 and CDR2: SEHNR, FQNEAQ (reference sequence). V was cut by 11 bases and J by 3 bases, with 18 bases left in between. The CDR3 has 14 amino acids. CDR3 in DNA: TGTGCCGGGGACTCTGGCCAGATGACAGATACGCAGTATTTT. Its protein product is CAGDSGQMTDTQYF.

This clone was seen just once. This sequence joins TRBV19 and TRBJ2-1; 11 bases match TRBD2. The V gene end was trimmed by 3 bases and the J gene end by 5 bases; junction bases not matched to a gene: 3. The germline CDR1 and CDR2 sequences are LNHDA and SQIVND (reference sequence). CDR3 length equals 15 residues. CDR3 sequence reads: CASSIGGLADNEQFF. CDR3 DNA sequence: TGTGCCAGTAGTATTGGGGGACTAGCGGACAATGAGCAGTTCTTC.

This clone came up once. At the DNA level, this CDR3 is encoded by other sequences in the same sample as well. The chain combines TRBV2 with TRBJ1-2; no clear D gene. CDR3 size: 12 residues. The germline V gene encodes CDR1 SNHLY and CDR2 FYNNEI. Trimming removed 1 base at V and 4 bases at J, with 4 bases between. The CDR3 reads CASSEGPYGYTF. CDR3 DNA: TGTGCCAGCAGTGAAGGGCCCTATGGCTACACCTTC. Together with reference TRBV2 and TRBJ1-2, the CDR3 gives the full variable domain: EPEVTQTPSHQVTQMGQEVILRCVPISNHLYFYWYRQILGQKVEFLVSFYNNEISEKSEIFDDQFSVERPDGSNFTLKIRSTKLEDSAMYFCASSEGPYGYTFGSGTRLTVV.

This rearrangement joins TRBV19 to TRBJ1-1, with 8 bases aligning to TRBD1. The CDR3 sequence is 12 residues long. V dropped 4 bases and J dropped 11; count of bases not matched to a gene: 6. Looked up from germline, CDR1 is LNHDA and CDR2 is SQIVND (reference sequence). CDR3 sequence: CASSTQGAQAFF. CDR3 coding DNA: TGTGCCAGTAGTACTCAGGGGGCACAGGCTTTCTTT.

V usage is TRBV5-5 and J usage is TRBJ2-3, with TRBD1 identical over 8 bases. V lost 0 bases, J lost 4 bases, and 13 bases stayed unmatched. Germline loops: CDR1 SGHKS, CDR2 YYEKEE (reference sequence). This CDR3 is 18 amino acids long. This CDR3 is CASSLVQGAGGSADTQYF. The CDR3 DNA reads TGTGCCAGCAGCTTGGTGCAGGGGGCTGGGGGTAGCGCAGATACGCAGTATTTT.

The chain is built from TRBV2 and TRBJ1-2; D is ambiguous. V was clipped by 1 base and J by 8 bases, with 8 bases between them. The CDR3 is made up of 12 amino acids. Germline loops: CDR1 SNHLY, CDR2 FYNNEI. Here the CDR3 reads CASSEGYNGYTF. The CDR3 nucleotides are TGTGCCAGCAGTGAAGGATACAACGGCTACACCTTC.

This chain links TRBV2 with TRBJ2-7, with 9 nucleotides matching TRBD2. This CDR3 is 15 amino acids long. Losses at the gene ends were 1 base for V and 0 bases for J; bases not matched to a gene: 1. Germline V gene lookup returns CDR1 SNHLY and CDR2 FYNNEI. CDR3: CASSEGGGGSYEQYF. In nucleotides, the CDR3 is TGTGCCAGCAGTGAAGGCGGGGGGGGCTCCTACGAGCAGTACTTC.

J is TRBJ1-6 and V is TRBV9; no clear D. The V gene's germline CDR1 is SGDLS and CDR2 YYNGEE. The CDR3 is made up of 12 amino acids. Trimming shortened V by 5 bases and J by 12 bases, and 12 bases separated the two germline ends. CDR3 in amino acids: CASSILEGPLHF. DNA for the CDR3: TGTGCCAGCAGTATACTTGAGGGACCCCTCCACTTT.